The text below deals with one T cell receptor (beta chain). The identical CDR3 is also encoded by other nucleotide sequences in the sample. The method was immunoSEQ multiplex PCR; TCRdb's version includes in-frame clones alone and lacks a portion of them. The data show about 67,000 clones, with around 87% seen just once and 8.3% held by the top ten. The entry originates in a study of blood T cell repertoires in COVID-19. Looking at the study overall: Whether acute or convalescent, the COVID-19 samples came from the United States, Italy and Spain.

The J segment lost 6 bases and the V segment lost 8 bases, leaving 3 bases of the junction unmatched. CDR3 length: 14 amino acids. The V gene's germline CDR1 is SNHLY and CDR2 FYNNEI. Sequences were obtained from peripheral blood. The gene calls are TRBV2 and TRBJ2-1; 14 bases map to TRBD2. The TCR sequence derives from a man in his forties or fifties with active COVID-19. CDR3 coding DNA: TGTGCCAGCGGAGGACTAGCGGGAGGCAATGAGCAGTTCTTC. The encoded protein is CASGGLAGGNEQFF.